Below, 3 T cell receptor beta chains from the same sample are listed, as sequenced in a study of blood T cell repertoires in COVID-19. Sequencing was performed with immunoSEQ multiplex PCR; in TCRdb, only in-frame clones are kept and a portion is missing. The data show 95,000 to 150,000 clones, with roughly four fifths seen just once and approximately 4.9% held by the top ten. Sequencing used peripheral blood. The receptor set was obtained from a woman in her sixties or seventies with acute or convalescent COVID-19.

There are a few counts of this clone. The CDR3 spells CASSRGQGPDTQYF. CDR3 sequence (DNA): TGCGCCAGCAGCCGTGGGCAGGGGCCAGATACGCAGTATTTT. V gene TRBV4-3 combines with J gene TRBJ2-3; D is perhaps TRBD1 (6 bases). Germline V gives CDR1 LGHNA, CDR2 YSLEER. There are 14 residues in the CDR3. V gave up 4 bases and J gave up 4 bases, with 12 bases separating them.

The rearrangement uses TRBV5-1 and TRBJ2-7; D may be TRBD1 (5 bases). The CDR3 extends over 13 amino acids. From germline, CDR1 is SGHRS and CDR2 YFSETQ. The V end lost 0 bases, the J end lost 2 bases, and 6 bases lay between the germline ends. CDR3 amino acids: CASSLEQAYEQYF. CDR3 DNA: TGCGCCAGCAGCTTGGAACAGGCCTACGAGCAGTACTTC.

J is TRBJ1-3 and V is TRBV10-3; D uncertain. The CDR3 is 11 residues long. Germline assignment: CDR1 ENHRY and CDR2 SYGVKD. V gave up 11 bases and J gave up 1 base, with 6 bases separating them. This CDR3 is CAVSSGNTIYF. CDR3 sequence (DNA): TGTGCCGTGTCATCTGGAAACACCATATATTTT.